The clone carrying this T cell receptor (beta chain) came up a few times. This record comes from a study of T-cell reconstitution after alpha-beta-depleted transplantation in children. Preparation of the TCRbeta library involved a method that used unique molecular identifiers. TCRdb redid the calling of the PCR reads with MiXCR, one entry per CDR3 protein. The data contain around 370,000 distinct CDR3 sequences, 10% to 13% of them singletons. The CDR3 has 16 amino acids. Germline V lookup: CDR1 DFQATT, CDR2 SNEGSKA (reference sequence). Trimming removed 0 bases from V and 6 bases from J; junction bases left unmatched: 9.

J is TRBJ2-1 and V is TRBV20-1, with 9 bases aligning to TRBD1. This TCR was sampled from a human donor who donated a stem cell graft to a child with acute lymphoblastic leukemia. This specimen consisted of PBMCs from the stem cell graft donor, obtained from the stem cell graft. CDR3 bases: TGCAGTGCTAGAGACGCACCGGGACAGGGAGGCAATGAGCAGTTCTTC. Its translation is CSARDAPGQGGNEQFF.